This TCR beta chain was found in a study of graft-versus-host responses after intestinal transplantation. On the study more broadly: Every transplant recipient was induced with anti-thymocyte globulin, then maintained on tacrolimus and steroids for roughly 3 years. Findings and limits, study-wide: The study associated peak circulating GvH clone levels with early post-transplant HvG declines. The study found high graft-versus-host to host-versus-graft clonal ratios in allografts of patients with graft-donor T cell macrochimerism.

CDR1 SGHRS and CDR2 YFSETQ come from the germline V gene. The J segment lost 6 bases and the V segment lost 1 base, leaving 10 bases of the junction unmatched. This CDR3 contains 17 residues. Only in-frame clones appear in the TCRdb table, and some are missing; sequencing was by immunoSEQ multiplex PCR. The sample lists around 20,000 clones, less than 40% seen once, with approximately 9.6% in the top ten. Investigators plated 200,000 CFSE-labeled responder cells together with 200,000 irradiated stimulator cells labeled with violet dye. The chain carries TRBV5-1 and TRBJ2-1; TRBD2 agrees at 10 bases. This receptor was identified in a human patient who received an intestinal transplant. Sequenced material: alloreactive CD8+ T cells from a mixed lymphocyte reaction culture, taken before intestinal transplant. Subset given: CFSE-low proliferating T cells sorted from approximately 6-day pre-transplant mixed lymphocyte reaction (GvH or HvG direction). The CDR3 DNA reads TGCGCCAGCAGCTTGTCGCTAGCGGGGGTCGGTTCCAATGAGCAGTTCTTC. It yields the protein CASSLSLAGVGSNEQFF.